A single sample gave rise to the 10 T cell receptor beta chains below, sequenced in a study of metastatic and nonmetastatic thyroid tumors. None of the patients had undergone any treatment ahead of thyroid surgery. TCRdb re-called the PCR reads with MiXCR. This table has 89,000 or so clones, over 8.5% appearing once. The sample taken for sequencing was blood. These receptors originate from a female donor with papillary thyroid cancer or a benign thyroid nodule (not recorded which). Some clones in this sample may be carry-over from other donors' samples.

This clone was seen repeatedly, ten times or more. For the CDR3, the DNA is TGTGCCAGCAACGAACCGGCCCTTAGCACAGATACGCAGTATTTT. Amino acid sequence: CASNEPALSTDTQYF. The chain is built from TRBV2 and TRBJ2-3; D uncertain. The CDR3 length is 15 residues. Germline V gene lookup returns CDR1 SNHLY and CDR2 FYNNEI. V lost 7 bases, J lost 0 bases, and 14 bases lay in between.

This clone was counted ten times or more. In DNA, the CDR3 is TGTGCCAGCAGCACGAGCGGGGGGAGGAATGAGCAGTTCTTC. Translation gives CASSTSGGRNEQFF. The V gene is TRBV9, the J gene TRBJ2-1; 9 bases fit TRBD2. The V and J ends lost 4 bases and 7 bases, in that order; junction bases with no gene match: 6. The CDR3 runs 14 residues. Germline values: CDR1 SGDLS, CDR2 YYNGEE.

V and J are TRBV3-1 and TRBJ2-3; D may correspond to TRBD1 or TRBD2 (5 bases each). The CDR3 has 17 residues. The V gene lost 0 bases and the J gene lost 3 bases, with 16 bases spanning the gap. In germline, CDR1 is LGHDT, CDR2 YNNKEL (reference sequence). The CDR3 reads CASSQEWTRGRTDTQYF. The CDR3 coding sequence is TGTGCCAGCAGCCAAGAATGGACGAGGGGCAGAACAGATACGCAGTATTTT.

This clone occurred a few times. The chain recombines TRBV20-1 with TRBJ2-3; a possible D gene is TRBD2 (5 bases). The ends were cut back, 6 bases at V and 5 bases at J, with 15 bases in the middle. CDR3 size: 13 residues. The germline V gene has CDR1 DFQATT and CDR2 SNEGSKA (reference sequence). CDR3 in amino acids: CSAAQVAGDTQYF. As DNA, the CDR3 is TGCAGTGCCGCCCAAGTCGCGGGAGATACGCAGTATTTT.

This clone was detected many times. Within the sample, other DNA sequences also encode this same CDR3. The CDR3 is CASTSTGTSGGGEQFF. CDR3 coding DNA: TGCGCCAGCACCTCGACCGGGACTAGCGGGGGAGGTGAGCAGTTCTTC. The chain links TRBV10-2 to TRBJ2-1, with 14 positions matching TRBD2. The V gene end was trimmed by 7 bases and the J gene end by 9 bases; junction bases not matched to a gene: 11. CDR1 and CDR2 (germline): WSHSY, SAAADI. The CDR3 sequence is 16 residues long.

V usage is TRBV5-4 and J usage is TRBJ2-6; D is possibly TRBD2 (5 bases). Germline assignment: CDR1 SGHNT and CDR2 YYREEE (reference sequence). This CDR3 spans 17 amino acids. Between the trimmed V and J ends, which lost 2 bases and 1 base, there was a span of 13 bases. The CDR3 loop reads CASSLGGRRSGANVLTF. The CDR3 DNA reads TGTGCCAGCAGCTTAGGAGGCAGGCGGTCTGGGGCCAACGTCCTGACTTTC.

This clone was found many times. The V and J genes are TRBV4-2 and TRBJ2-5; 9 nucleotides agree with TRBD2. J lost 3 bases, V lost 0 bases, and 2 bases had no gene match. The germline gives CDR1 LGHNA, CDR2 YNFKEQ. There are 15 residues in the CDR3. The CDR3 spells CASSQERGGEETQYF. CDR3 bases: TGTGCCAGCAGCCAAGAGCGGGGGGGGGAAGAGACCCAGTACTTC.

CDR3 bases: TGTGCCAGCAGTTTATTGGACAGGGATTACGAGCAGTACTTC. Protein: CASSLLDRDYEQYF. The V call is TRBV28, the J call TRBJ2-7; TRBD1 matches at 8 bases. The V segment lost 1 base and the J segment 4 bases; nucleotides outside the gene matches: 3. The germline gives CDR1 MDHEN, CDR2 SYDVKM. This CDR3 comprises 14 residues.

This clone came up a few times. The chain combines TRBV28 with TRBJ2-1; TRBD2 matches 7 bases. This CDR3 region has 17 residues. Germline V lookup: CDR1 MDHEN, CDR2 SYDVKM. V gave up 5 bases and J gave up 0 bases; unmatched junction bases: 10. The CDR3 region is CASSGRLGLGSYNEQFF. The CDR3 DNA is TGTGCCAGCAGTGGCCGCCTCGGACTAGGCTCCTACAATGAGCAGTTCTTC.

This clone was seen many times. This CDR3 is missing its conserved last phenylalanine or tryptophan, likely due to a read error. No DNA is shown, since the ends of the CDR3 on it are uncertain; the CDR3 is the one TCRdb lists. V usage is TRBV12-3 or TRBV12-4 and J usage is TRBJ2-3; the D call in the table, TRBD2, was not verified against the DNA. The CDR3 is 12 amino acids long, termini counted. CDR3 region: CASSLKGVAGSL.